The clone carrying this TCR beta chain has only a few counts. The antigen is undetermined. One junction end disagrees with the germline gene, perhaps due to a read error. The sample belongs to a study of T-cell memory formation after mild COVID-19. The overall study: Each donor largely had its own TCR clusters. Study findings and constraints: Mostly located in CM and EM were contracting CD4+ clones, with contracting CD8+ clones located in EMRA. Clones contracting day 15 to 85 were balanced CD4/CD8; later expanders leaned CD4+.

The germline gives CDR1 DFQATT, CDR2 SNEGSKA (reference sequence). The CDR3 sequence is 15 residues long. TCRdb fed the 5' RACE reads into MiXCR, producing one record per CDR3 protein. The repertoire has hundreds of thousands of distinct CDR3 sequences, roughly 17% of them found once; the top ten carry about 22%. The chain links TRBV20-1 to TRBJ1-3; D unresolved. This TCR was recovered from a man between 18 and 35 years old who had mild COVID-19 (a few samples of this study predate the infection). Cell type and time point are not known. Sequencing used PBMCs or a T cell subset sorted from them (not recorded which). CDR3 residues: CSARSQESYGDTIYF. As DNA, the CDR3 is TGCAGTGCTAGGTCCCAGGAAAGTTATGGAGACACCATATATTTT.